Sequencing of this T cell receptor beta chain was carried out in a study of T cell repertoires in cytomegalovirus infection. Study-level background: Public TCR beta signatures marked donors with CMV infection and the matching HLA.

CDR3 length: 14 amino acids. J lost 6 bases, V lost 2 bases, and 4 bases had no gene match. CDR1 SGHTA and CDR2 FQGTGA come from the germline V gene. This clonotype occurred many times. The antigen is not known. The study, taken as a whole, reports: Public TCR beta family frequency separated CMV-and-HLA carriers, including in an independent cohort. The ex vivo response was dominated by HLA-C-restricted CMV-specific TCR beta clonotypes.

TCRdb ran MiXCR on the reads and lists one entry per CDR3 protein. The data contain around 440,000 distinct CDR3 sequences, around 11% of them seen just once; the ten biggest clones take up about a tenth. The V gene is TRBV7-3, the J gene TRBJ2-3, with TRBD2 identical over 8 bases. Source material: PBMCs. The clonotype comes from a human donor in good health (CMV status not recorded). Some clones in this sample may be carry-over from other donors' samples. CDR3 bases: TGTGCCAGCAGCTTAGGGGTAGCGGGGGATACGCAGTATTTT. Translation gives CASSLGVAGDTQYF.